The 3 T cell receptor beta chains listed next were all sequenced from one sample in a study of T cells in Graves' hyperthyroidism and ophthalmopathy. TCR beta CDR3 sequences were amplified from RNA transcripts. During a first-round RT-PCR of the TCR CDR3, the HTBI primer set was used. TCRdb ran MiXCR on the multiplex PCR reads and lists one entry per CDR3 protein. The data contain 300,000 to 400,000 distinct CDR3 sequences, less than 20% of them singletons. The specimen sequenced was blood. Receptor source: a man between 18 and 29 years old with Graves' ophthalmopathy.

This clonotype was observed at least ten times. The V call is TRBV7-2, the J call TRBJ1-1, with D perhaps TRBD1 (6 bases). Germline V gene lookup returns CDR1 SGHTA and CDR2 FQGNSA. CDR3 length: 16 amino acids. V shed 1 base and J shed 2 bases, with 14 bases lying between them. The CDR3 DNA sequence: TGTGCCAGCAGCTTAGACCTGGGGGCTGGAAACACTGAAGCTTTCTTT. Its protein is CASSLDLGAGNTEAFF.

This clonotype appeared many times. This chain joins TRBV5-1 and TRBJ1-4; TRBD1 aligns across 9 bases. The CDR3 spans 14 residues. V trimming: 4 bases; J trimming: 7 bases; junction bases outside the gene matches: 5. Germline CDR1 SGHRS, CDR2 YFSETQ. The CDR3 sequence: CASSKTGGGEKLFF. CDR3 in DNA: TGCGCCAGCAGCAAGACAGGGGGAGGTGAAAAACTGTTTTTT.

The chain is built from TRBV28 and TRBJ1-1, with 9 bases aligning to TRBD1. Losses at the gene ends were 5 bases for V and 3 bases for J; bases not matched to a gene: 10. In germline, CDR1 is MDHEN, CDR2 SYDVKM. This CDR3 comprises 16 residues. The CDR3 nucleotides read TGTGCCAGCAGTCGCCCCGGGACAGGGACCTACACTGAAGCTTTCTTT. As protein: CASSRPGTGTYTEAFF.